This TCR beta chain was profiled in a study of CD8+ T cells in alopecia areata. Across the study: Those treated were given oral tofacitinib at 5 to 10 mg twice daily. Tofacitinib exposure lasted 6 to 18 months, followed by 6 months off drug.

Treatment defined: oral pan-JAK inhibitor, 5-10 mg twice daily. V gave up 2 bases and J gave up 4 bases, with 11 bases separating them. The length of the CDR3 is 14 residues. In regard to this clone: What it recognizes is unknown.

Notes on the study in general: Both scalp clonality and the expanded CD8+ clones among the top 100 showed a significant decrease with tofacitinib. Normal scalp showed lower clonality than lesional scalp, especially alopecia totalis/universalis.

Sequencing used cDNA as its template, made by extracting RNA and reverse transcribing it. TCRdb's copy holds only in-frame clones and misses some; the assay was immunoSEQ multiplex PCR. The table records some 200,000 clones, approximately 56% of them present only once. The TCR originated in a human donor with alopecia areata. The chain couples TRBV23-1 to TRBJ1-2; D is uncertain. TRBV23-1 is filed as an ORF, its function uncertain. This specimen was CD4+ T cells sorted from blood, taken at week 4, from a patient treated with tofacitinib. The CDR3 region has the DNA TGCGCCAGCAGTCAACATTGCCTGGCCTATGGCTACACCTTC. Translating gives CASSQHCLAYGYTF.